The clone carrying this TCR beta chain has ten or more counts. The data belong to a study of regulatory T cells in long-lasting Graves disease. CDR3 regions were amplified by Arm-PCR using iRepertoire HTBI primers to build TCR beta libraries. TCRdb re-called the multiplex PCR reads with MiXCR, one entry per CDR3 protein. This table holds under 450,000 distinct CDR3 sequences, less than 25% found once. The ends lost 6 bases at V and 6 bases at J; junction bases unmatched: 5. Germline V lookup: CDR1 MDHEN, CDR2 SYDVKM. There are 14 residues in the CDR3. The time point here: persistent/refractory GD, antithyroid drugs over 5 years with positive TRAb. The TCR library used RNA extracted from PBMCs. Peripheral blood, roughly 8.8 milliliters of it, was drawn into EDTA tubes.

The TCR comes from a female donor with Graves disease. The chain links TRBV28 to TRBJ2-5, with TRBD1 matching over 12 bases. The source was peripheral blood mononuclear cells (PBMCs), collected when the disease was refractory, from a patient treated with antithyroid drugs. The CDR3 nucleotides read TGTGCCAGCAGCTGGGACAGGGGGCCTAAGACCCAGTACTTC. It specifies CASSWDRGPKTQYF.